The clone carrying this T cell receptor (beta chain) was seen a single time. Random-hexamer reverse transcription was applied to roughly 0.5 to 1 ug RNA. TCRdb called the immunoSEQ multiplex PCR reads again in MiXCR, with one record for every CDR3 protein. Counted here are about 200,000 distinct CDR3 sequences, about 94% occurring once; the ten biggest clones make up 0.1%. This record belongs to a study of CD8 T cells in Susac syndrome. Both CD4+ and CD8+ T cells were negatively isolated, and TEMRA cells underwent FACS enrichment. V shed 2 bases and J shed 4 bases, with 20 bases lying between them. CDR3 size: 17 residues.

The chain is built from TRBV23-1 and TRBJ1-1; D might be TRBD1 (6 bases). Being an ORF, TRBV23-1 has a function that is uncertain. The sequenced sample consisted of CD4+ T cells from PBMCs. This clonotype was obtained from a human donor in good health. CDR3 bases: TGCGCCAGCAGTCAACCCAAAGGACAGACCTCGGCCACTGAAGCTTTCTTT. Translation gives CASSQPKGQTSATEAFF.